The 29 T cell receptor beta chains presented below share a single source sample, sequenced in a study of cytomegalovirus exposure and HLA in healthy donors. PCR amplification relied on 60 Vbeta primers (plus 13 Jbeta primers). TCRdb keeps only in-frame clones here, not all; method: immunoSEQ multiplex PCR. The table lists about 150,000 clones, about 60% of them singletons. Specimen: PBMCs. The receptors come from a woman aged 55 to 70 in good health and CMV-seropositive.

The rearrangement joins TRBV18 to TRBJ2-1; no clear D. CDR3 length: 12 amino acids. CDR1 and CDR2 from the germline V gene are KGHSH and LQKENI. Trimming removed 1 base from V and 8 bases from J, with 6 bases in between. CDR3 DNA sequence: TGTGCCAGCTCACCACTGCGTCATGAGCAGTTCTTC. It codes for CASSPLRHEQFF.

This clone was seen more than once but under ten times. V and J are TRBV10-3 and TRBJ2-3; D is perhaps TRBD2 (5 bases). V lost 7 bases and J 4 bases, leaving 15 bases between the germline ends. The CDR3 length is 14 residues. Per germline, CDR1 ENHRY and CDR2 SYGVKD. CDR3 loop: CAIKSGVEADTQYF. The CDR3 nucleotides read TGTGCCATCAAGTCCGGGGTTGAGGCAGATACGCAGTATTTT.

The chain is built from TRBV28 and TRBJ2-4; tentative D call: TRBD2 (6 bases). Germline V gene sequence: CDR1 MDHEN, CDR2 SYDVKM. The V gene lost 5 bases and the J gene lost 0 bases, with 14 bases spanning the gap. The CDR3 consists of 16 residues. CDR3 loop: CASSAFSGSAKNIQYF. The CDR3 region has the DNA TGTGCCAGCAGTGCCTTTAGCGGTTCAGCCAAAAACATTCAGTACTTC.

The chain joins TRBV7-2 to TRBJ2-7, with TRBD1 matching over 9 bases. The CDR3 is 16 residues long. The J segment lost 6 bases and the V segment lost 1 base, leaving 10 bases of the junction unmatched. Germline-derived CDR1 and CDR2 are SGHTA and FQGNSA. As DNA, the CDR3 is TGTGCCAGCAGCTTAGTTATGGGACAGGGTTCGGGCGAGCAGTACTTC. Amino acids: CASSLVMGQGSGEQYF.

The chain employs TRBV27 and TRBJ1-1; the match to TRBD1 covers 8 bases. CDR1 and CDR2 from the germline V gene are MNHEY and SMNVEV (reference sequence). V dropped 4 bases and J dropped 5; count of bases not matched to a gene: 6. The CDR3 extends over 14 amino acids. The CDR3 DNA sequence: TGTGCCAGCAGTTACAGGGGGATAAGGACTGAAGCTTTCTTT. It codes for CASSYRGIRTEAFF.

The chain recombines TRBV7-2 with TRBJ2-5; D call uncertain. V was shortened by 1 base and J by 5 bases, with 8 bases between the two germline ends. There are 13 residues in the CDR3. Germline CDR1 SGHTA, CDR2 FQGNSA. The CDR3 bases are TGTGCCAGCAGCTTAGGTGCAGTGGAGACCCAGTACTTC. Protein sequence: CASSLGAVETQYF.

The V and J genes are TRBV2 and TRBJ2-1, with TRBD2 identical over 7 bases. Germline trimming cut 3 bases from V and 7 bases from J; bases unmatched to any gene: 12. Germline lookup yields CDR1 SNHLY and CDR2 FYNNEI. This CDR3 contains 16 residues. CDR3 nucleotide sequence: TGTGCCAGCAGTGAGGTCATTGGCGGGAGCTCAAATGAGCAGTTCTTC. Amino acids: CASSEVIGGSSNEQFF.

The gene calls are TRBV10-3 and TRBJ2-5, with 8 nucleotides matching TRBD2. This CDR3 region has 14 residues. Losses at the gene ends were 4 bases for V and 0 bases for J; bases not matched to a gene: 1. In germline, CDR1 is ENHRY, CDR2 SYGVKD. CDR3 amino acids: CAISASGYQETQYF. The CDR3 region has the DNA TGTGCCATCAGTGCTAGCGGGTACCAAGAGACCCAGTACTTC.

V and J are TRBV5-6 and TRBJ1-6; D possibly corresponds to TRBD1 (6 bases). From germline, CDR1 is SGHDT and CDR2 YYEEEE. Trimming removed 1 base at V and 6 bases at J, with 11 bases between. This CDR3 has 15 residues. The CDR3 is CASSLLGAGNSPLHF. The DNA for the CDR3 is TGTGCCAGCAGCTTGCTGGGGGCCGGTAATTCACCCCTCCACTTT.

J is TRBJ2-5 and V is TRBV28, with 7 bases aligning to TRBD1. Trimming cost V 7 bases and J 4 bases; bases outside gene matches: 9. This CDR3 region has 14 residues. Germline lookup yields CDR1 MDHEN and CDR2 SYDVKM. CDR3 DNA sequence: TGTGCCAGCACCGCACAGGGGTTTCGAGAGACCCAGTACTTC. It is translated as CASTAQGFRETQYF. The variable domain in full, with the rest retrieved from reference TRBV28 and TRBJ2-5, is DVKVTQSSRYLVKRTGEKVFLECVQDMDHENMFWYRQDPGLGLRLIYFSYDVKMKEKGDIPEGYSVSREKKERFSLILESASTNQTSMYLCASTAQGFRETQYFGPGTRLLVL.

Notes on this clone: The sample contains more than one DNA sequence encoding this CDR3. The V and J genes are TRBV10-3 and TRBJ1-2, with D perhaps matching TRBD1 (6 bases). The ends were cut back, 3 bases at V and 3 bases at J, with 14 bases in the middle. The CDR3 extends over 15 amino acids. Germline V gene sequence: CDR1 ENHRY, CDR2 SYGVKD. DNA for the CDR3: TGTGCCATCAGTGACCCGACAGGAGCTCACTATGGCTACACCTTC. It specifies CAISDPTGAHYGYTF.

DNA of the CDR3: TGTGCCAGCAGCTTAGATGGGACAGGGAACTACAATGAGCAGTTCTTC. Translated, it gives CASSLDGTGNYNEQFF. V is TRBV7-2 and J is TRBJ2-1; TRBD1 matches 9 bases. CDR1 is SGHTA, CDR2 FQGNSA, per germline. J lost 3 bases, V lost 1 base, and 4 bases had no gene match. The CDR3 is made up of 16 amino acids.

This rearrangement joins TRBV7-9 to TRBJ2-5; 9 bases agree with TRBD1. CDR3 length: 15 amino acids. The V and J ends lost 5 bases and 2 bases, in that order; junction bases with no gene match: 6. Germline-derived CDR1 and CDR2 are SEHNR and FQNEAQ (reference sequence). The CDR3, as DNA: TGTGCCAGCAGCATTCTGGGACAGGGACAAGAGACCCAGTACTTC. Protein product: CASSILGQGQETQYF. The whole variable domain, filled in from reference TRBV7-9 and TRBJ2-5, reads DTGVSQNPRHKITKRGQNVTFRCDPISEHNRLYWYRQTLGQGPEFLTYFQNEAQLEKSRLLSDRFSAERPKGSFSTLEIQRTEQGDSAMYLCASSILGQGQETQYFGPGTRLLVL.

This clone has a handful of counts. This rearrangement joins TRBV7-2 to TRBJ1-3, with 12 bases that match TRBD1. The junction had 4 bases not matched to a gene; V was cut back by 0 bases and J by 4 bases. Germline lookup yields CDR1 SGHTA and CDR2 FQGNSA. The CDR3 loop spans 17 amino acids. The chain's CDR3 is CASSLARDRGRGNTIYF. CDR3 nucleotides: TGTGCCAGCAGCTTAGCTAGGGACAGGGGGCGCGGAAACACCATATATTTT.

J is TRBJ2-2 and V is TRBV28; the D gene is possibly TRBD2 (7 bases). Germline V gives CDR1 MDHEN, CDR2 SYDVKM. The V end was cut by 2 bases, the J end by 3 bases, with 10 bases between. The CDR3 is 15 amino acids. CDR3 sequence (DNA): TGTGCCAGCAGTTTAGGGGGGGGCTACACCGGGGAGCTGTTTTTT. Amino acids: CASSLGGGYTGELFF.

The chain uses TRBV29-1 and TRBJ2-1; maybe TRBD2 (6 bases). CDR1 and CDR2 (germline): SQVTM, ANQGSEA. The CDR3 contains 11 residues. Trimming pared 7 bases from V and 5 bases from J, leaving 9 bases between. CDR3 in amino acids: CSGERDNEQFF. CDR3 nucleotide sequence: TGCAGCGGGGAGCGGGACAATGAGCAGTTCTTC.

The chain recombines TRBV11-3 with TRBJ2-5; no clear D. Trimming cost V 3 bases and J 1 base, with 6 bases left between them. The CDR3 is 13 residues long. The germline gives CDR1 SGHNT, CDR2 YENEEA. The CDR3 here is CASSLIAQETQYF. The DNA of the CDR3 is TGTGCCAGCAGCTTGATAGCCCAAGAGACCCAGTACTTC.

This clone was picked up a small number of times. The chain has TRBV5-8 and TRBJ2-3; the match to TRBD2 covers 9 bases. The J segment lost 6 bases and the V segment lost 2 bases, leaving 4 bases of the junction unmatched. Germline CDR1 reads SGHTS; CDR2 reads YDEGEE. This CDR3 contains 14 residues. Here the CDR3 DNA reads TGTGCCAGCAGCTTCGCGGGAGGGGGGGATACGCAGTATTTT. Protein: CASSFAGGGDTQYF.

This clone was counted between two and nine times. The gene calls are TRBV30 and TRBJ2-7; 13 bases align to TRBD2. Unmatched junction bases numbered 2, after V lost 5 bases and J lost 4 bases. This CDR3 spans 13 amino acids. Germline V lookup: CDR1 GTSNPN, CDR2 SVGIG (reference sequence). The CDR3 loop reads CAWGLAGDYEQYF. CDR3 DNA: TGTGCCTGGGGACTAGCGGGGGATTACGAGCAGTACTTC.

The V gene is TRBV28, the J gene TRBJ1-1; D call uncertain. Trimming removed 1 base at V and 4 bases at J, with 16 bases between. The germline V gene has CDR1 MDHEN and CDR2 SYDVKM. The CDR3 is 16 residues long. CDR3 protein: CASSLSLGKESTEAFF. In DNA, the CDR3 is TGTGCCAGCAGTTTATCACTAGGGAAAGAAAGCACTGAAGCTTTCTTT.

V is TRBV18 and J is TRBJ1-1; the match to TRBD1 covers 9 bases. The germline CDR1 and CDR2 sequences are KGHSH and LQKENI. The CDR3 is made up of 16 amino acids. Trimming took 6 bases from V and 4 from J; bases not matched to a gene: 12. CDR3 residues: CASSKTGGAQSTEAFF. DNA of the CDR3: TGTGCCAGCTCCAAGACAGGGGGGGCTCAATCCACTGAAGCTTTCTTT.

The V and J genes are TRBV4-3 and TRBJ1-4; 7 bases map to TRBD1. The germline CDR1 and CDR2 sequences are LGHNA and YSLEER. The CDR3 has 15 amino acids. V trimming: 1 base; J trimming: 8 bases; junction bases outside the gene matches: 7. The CDR3: CASSQGDSSSEKLFF. The CDR3 nucleotides read TGCGCCAGCAGCCAAGGGGACAGTAGTTCCGAAAAACTGTTTTTT.

The V gene is TRBV5-4, the J gene TRBJ1-1; D not resolved. Germline loops: CDR1 SGHNT, CDR2 YYREEE (reference sequence). This CDR3 spans 12 amino acids. Trimming cost V 2 bases and J 8 bases, with 10 bases left between them. The CDR3 reads CASSLGAREAFF. The CDR3 DNA sequence: TGTGCCAGCAGCTTAGGAGCACGGGAAGCTTTCTTT.

This clone was picked up a small number of times. The V call is TRBV6-6, the J call TRBJ2-7, with TRBD1 as a possible D gene (6 bases). Between the trimmed V and J ends, which lost 5 bases and 5 bases, there was a span of 16 bases. This CDR3 has 14 amino acids. Germline assignment: CDR1 MNHNY and CDR2 SVGAGI (reference sequence). The CDR3 protein is CASSQNPWTDEQYF. CDR3 DNA sequence: TGTGCCAGCAGTCAAAATCCTTGGACAGACGAGCAGTACTTC.

The CDR3 DNA follows: TGTGCCAGCAGCGGGTGGGGAGGGGGGGTTCAAGAGACCCAGTACTTC. It is translated as CASSGWGGGVQETQYF. The chain couples TRBV28 to TRBJ2-5; TRBD2 is a possible D gene (7 bases). V lost 6 bases to trimming and J lost 2 bases, with 19 bases between them. CDR3 size: 16 residues. Germline-derived CDR1 and CDR2 are MDHEN and SYDVKM.

The rearrangement links TRBV5-4 to TRBJ1-2; the D gene is possibly TRBD1 (6 bases). The CDR3 runs 15 residues. V dropped 3 bases and J dropped 6 bases, with 18 bases sitting between them. Germline CDR1 SGHNT, CDR2 YYREEE (reference sequence). The CDR3 DNA reads as TGTGCCAGCAGCTCCTACGGGACATCTGTAGATGGCTACACCTTC. Translating it yields CASSSYGTSVDGYTF.

The chain links TRBV5-1 to TRBJ2-7; the match to TRBD2 covers 7 bases. The CDR3 runs 16 residues. Trimming cost V 4 bases and J 4 bases; bases outside gene matches: 14. Germline CDR1 SGHRS, CDR2 YFSETQ. CDR3 in amino acids: CASSPTGLTSYYEQYF. DNA for the CDR3: TGCGCCAGCAGCCCGACGGGACTAACCTCCTATTACGAGCAGTACTTC.

The chain combines TRBV7-2 with TRBJ2-3; TRBD1 is a possible D gene (5 bases). Germline V lookup: CDR1 SGHTA, CDR2 FQGNSA. V was clipped by 0 bases and J by 4 bases, with 11 bases between them. This CDR3 is 15 amino acids long. The DNA of the CDR3 is TGTGCCAGCAGCTTAGCGGGGCAAGCAGCAGATACGCAGTATTTT. It encodes CASSLAGQAADTQYF.

This clone was found a few times. The chain couples TRBV6-1 to TRBJ2-7; D not certain. CDR3 length: 13 amino acids. Per germline, CDR1 MNHNS and CDR2 SASEGT. V was clipped by 1 base and J by 0 bases, with 4 bases between them. CDR3 nucleotides: TGTGCCAGCAGTGAAGGGCCCTCCTACGAGCAGTACTTC. Its protein product is CASSEGPSYEQYF.